The 22 T cell receptor beta chains given below trace back to one sample, sequenced in a study of blood T cell repertoires in COVID-19. The protocol was immunoSEQ multiplex PCR, while the TCRdb copy is restricted to in-frame clones and leaves out a portion. Here the sample spans 55,000 to 80,000 clones, about 87% being singletons. Sequenced sample: peripheral blood. These receptors were collected from a human donor in a cohort sampled during active COVID-19.

This rearrangement joins TRBV5-5 to TRBJ1-4; 9 bases map to TRBD1. CDR3 size: 14 residues. J gave up 5 bases and V 3 bases, and 2 bases lay outside the gene matches. Germline-derived CDR1 and CDR2 are SGHKS and YYEKEE (reference sequence). This CDR3 reads CASSSGTGNEKLFF. The CDR3 nucleotides read TGTGCCAGCAGCTCGGGGACAGGGAATGAAAAACTGTTTTTT.

This clone was counted a single time. This chain joins TRBV10-3 and TRBJ2-1; no definite D call. Trimming took off 6 bases at V and 5 bases at J, with 11 bases between the two ends. Germline loops: CDR1 ENHRY, CDR2 SYGVKD. This CDR3 has 13 amino acids. This CDR3 is CAIRGNSNNEQFF. CDR3 nucleotide sequence: TGTGCCATCAGAGGAAATAGCAACAATGAGCAGTTCTTC.

The chain couples TRBV5-4 to TRBJ1-4, with a tentative D call TRBD1 (6 bases). CDR3 length equals 15 residues. V was trimmed by 6 bases and J by 3 bases, leaving 15 bases between them. Germline CDR1 is SGHNT and CDR2 is YYREEE (reference sequence). The CDR3 spells CASTKGGGANEKLFF. Here the CDR3 DNA reads TGTGCCAGCACCAAAGGGGGGGGTGCTAATGAAAAACTGTTTTTT.

The CDR3 region has the DNA TGTGCCAGCAGTTCCGACAGGGGCATGAACACTGAAGCTTTCTTT. It codes for CASSSDRGMNTEAFF. This chain uses TRBV6-6 with TRBJ1-1; 8 nucleotides align to TRBD1. CDR3 length: 15 residues. CDR1 and CDR2 (germline): MNHNY, SVGAGI (reference sequence). With V trimmed by 4 bases and J by 0 bases, 4 bases remained unmatched.

The V call is TRBV11-2, the J call TRBJ1-3; the D gene is possibly TRBD1 (6 bases). Germline CDR1 reads SGHAT; CDR2 reads FQNNGV. V was shortened by 5 bases and J by 3 bases, with 20 bases between the two germline ends. The CDR3 has 17 amino acids. In nucleotides, the CDR3 is TGTGCCAGCAGCCCACAGGACAGAACCCCAGGTGGAAACACCATATATTTT. Translated: CASSPQDRTPGGNTIYF.

The chain uses TRBV5-1 and TRBJ2-3; TRBD2 agrees at 9 bases. The V gene's germline CDR1 is SGHRS and CDR2 YFSETQ. V lost 7 bases, J lost 2 bases, and 2 bases stayed unmatched. The CDR3 length is 13 residues. The CDR3 region is CASAGGTTDTQYF. The CDR3 nucleotides are TGCGCCAGCGCGGGAGGGACCACAGATACGCAGTATTTT.

CDR3 sequence (DNA): TGTGCCAGCAGCTTATCACCGGCTAGCGGGCGCACAGATACGCAGTATTTT. This gives the protein CASSLSPASGRTDTQYF. This chain connects TRBV7-9 to TRBJ2-3; 8 bases fit TRBD2. The junction had 8 bases not matched to a gene; V was cut back by 2 bases and J by 1 base. The CDR3 totals 17 residues. The germline V gene has CDR1 SEHNR and CDR2 FQNEAQ (reference sequence).

The chain carries TRBV3-1 (or the pseudogene TRBV3-2) and TRBJ2-1; TRBD2 matches at 9 bases. Germline CDR1 reads LGHDT; CDR2 reads YNNKEL (reference sequence). V lost 4 bases and J lost 5; bases outside the gene matches: 12. This CDR3 region has 17 residues. This CDR3 is CASSPLMGLAGHNEQFF. The CDR3 nucleotides read TGTGCCAGCAGCCCCCTCATGGGGCTAGCGGGGCACAATGAGCAGTTCTTC.

The gene calls are TRBV10-2 and TRBJ2-3, with D possibly matching TRBD2 (5 bases). V gave up 3 bases and J gave up 5 bases, with 15 bases separating them. There are 15 residues in the CDR3. Germline lookup yields CDR1 WSHSY and CDR2 SAAADI. CDR3: CASSDATPAGDTQYF. The CDR3, as DNA: TGCGCCAGCAGTGATGCGACTCCGGCGGGAGATACGCAGTATTTT.

This clone was seen only once. V usage is TRBV6-5 and J usage is TRBJ2-7; TRBD1 matches 10 bases. The V gene end was trimmed by 9 bases and the J gene end by 5 bases; junction bases not matched to a gene: 10. The CDR3 covers 14 residues. Per germline, CDR1 MNHEY and CDR2 SVGAGI. The CDR3 sequence: CASPRQGANDEQYF. CDR3 DNA: TGTGCCAGTCCCCGACAGGGGGCGAACGACGAGCAGTACTTC.

This clone has just a few counts. The chain employs TRBV19 and TRBJ2-3; TRBD1 aligns across 8 bases. Per germline, CDR1 LNHDA and CDR2 SQIVND (reference sequence). With V trimmed by 4 bases and J by 2 bases, 11 bases remained unmatched. The CDR3 spans 17 residues. CDR3 nucleotide sequence: TGTGCCAGTAGTACAGAGGAGACAGGGGCTAACACAGATACGCAGTATTTT. Amino acid sequence: CASSTEETGANTDTQYF.

CDR3 DNA: TGTGCCAGTAGTATAATTCTAGCGGGAAGGGCTGGGGCCAACGTCCTGACTTTC. This codes for CASSIILAGRAGANVLTF. This chain uses TRBV19 with TRBJ2-6; the match to TRBD2 covers 9 bases. V shed 2 bases and J 2 bases; nucleotides not matched to a gene: 7. This CDR3 is built from 18 residues. Looked up from germline, CDR1 is LNHDA and CDR2 is SQIVND (reference sequence).

The chain employs TRBV11-2 and TRBJ1-3, with 8 bases identical to TRBD1. Germline values: CDR1 SGHAT, CDR2 FQNNGV. The V and J ends lost 5 bases and 0 bases, in that order; junction bases with no gene match: 6. CDR3 length: 16 amino acids. CDR3: CASSPWTGTSGNTIYF. DNA of the CDR3: TGTGCCAGCAGCCCCTGGACAGGGACCTCTGGAAACACCATATATTTT.

The chain links TRBV5-1 to TRBJ1-1; D remains unclear. Germline V gene lookup returns CDR1 SGHRS and CDR2 YFSETQ. V gave up 5 bases and J gave up 0 bases, with 5 bases separating them. The CDR3 covers 12 residues. The CDR3 protein is CASSNLNTEAFF. The CDR3 coding sequence is TGCGCCAGCAGTAATCTGAACACTGAAGCTTTCTTT.

The rearrangement uses TRBV28 and TRBJ1-6; TRBD1 matches at 8 bases. CDR1 and CDR2 from the germline V gene are MDHEN and SYDVKM. There are 17 residues in the CDR3. J gave up 4 bases and V 5 bases, and 10 bases lay outside the gene matches. The CDR3 coding sequence is TGTGCCAGCAGTACACCGGCAGGGGGCGCTTATAATTCACCCCTCCACTTT. This sequence encodes CASSTPAGGAYNSPLHF.

This clone was seen just once. V gene TRBV27 combines with J gene TRBJ1-5, with 10 bases matching TRBD1. The CDR3 runs to 16 residues. Germline V lookup: CDR1 MNHEY, CDR2 SMNVEV (reference sequence). Unmatched junction bases numbered 7, after V lost 5 bases and J lost 3 bases. The chain's CDR3 is CASSRNDRGPNQPQHF. The CDR3 DNA reads as TGTGCCAGCAGTCGAAACGACAGGGGGCCCAATCAGCCCCAGCATTTT.

The chain employs TRBV28 and TRBJ2-4, with D possibly being TRBD1 (5 bases). This CDR3 spans 14 amino acids. V dropped 3 bases and J dropped 2 bases, with 8 bases sitting between them. Per germline, CDR1 MDHEN and CDR2 SYDVKM. The CDR3 reads CASSLAGPKNIQYF. The CDR3 DNA reads as TGTGCCAGCAGTTTGGCAGGGCCCAAAAACATTCAGTACTTC.

This clone was counted a few times. The chain links TRBV28 to TRBJ2-2; weak D call: TRBD1 (5 bases). V was pared by 6 bases and J by 0 bases, with 8 bases between. The CDR3 is made up of 14 amino acids. CDR1 is MDHEN, CDR2 SYDVKM, per germline. The CDR3 reads CASRGQTNTGELFF. In DNA form, the CDR3 reads TGTGCCAGCAGAGGACAAACGAACACCGGGGAGCTGTTTTTT. Full variable domain (rest looked up from reference TRBV28 and TRBJ2-2): DVKVTQSSRYLVKRTGEKVFLECVQDMDHENMFWYRQDPGLGLRLIYFSYDVKMKEKGDIPEGYSVSREKKERFSLILESASTNQTSMYLCASRGQTNTGELFFGEGSRLTVL.

The rearrangement joins TRBV19 to TRBJ1-5; D may be TRBD1 (5 bases). V lost 5 bases and J lost 3, with 11 bases in between. This CDR3 region has 14 residues. CDR1 is LNHDA and CDR2 is SQIVND in the germline V gene (reference sequence). CDR3 in DNA: TGTGCCAGTAGTCCGACAGCGAACAATCAGCCCCAGCATTTT. As protein: CASSPTANNQPQHF.

The rearrangement links TRBV5-1 to TRBJ2-6; D is uncertain. Trimming stripped 4 bases from V and 2 bases from J, with 13 bases between. Looked up from germline, CDR1 is SGHRS and CDR2 is YFSETQ. The CDR3 runs 16 residues. The CDR3 is CASSQYTTAGANVLTF. The DNA of the CDR3 is TGCGCCAGCAGCCAATATACTACGGCTGGGGCCAACGTCCTGACTTTC.

The chain links TRBV5-1 to TRBJ1-3; perhaps TRBD1 as D (6 bases). The germline CDR1 and CDR2 sequences are SGHRS and YFSETQ. The CDR3 runs to 15 residues. Deletions cut 3 bases from V and 2 bases from J, with 12 bases between. CDR3: CASSSDRTPGNTIYF. The CDR3 bases are TGCGCCAGCAGCTCCGACAGGACGCCTGGAAACACCATATATTTT.

The chain joins TRBV2 to TRBJ2-1, with D perhaps TRBD2 (6 bases). V lost 6 bases and J 1 base, leaving 16 bases between the germline ends. CDR3 length equals 16 residues. CDR1 is SNHLY, CDR2 FYNNEI, per germline. In DNA form, the CDR3 reads TGTGCCAGCAGGCTACTATACGGGGGTTCCTACAATGAGCAGTTCTTC. Translation gives CASRLLYGGSYNEQFF.